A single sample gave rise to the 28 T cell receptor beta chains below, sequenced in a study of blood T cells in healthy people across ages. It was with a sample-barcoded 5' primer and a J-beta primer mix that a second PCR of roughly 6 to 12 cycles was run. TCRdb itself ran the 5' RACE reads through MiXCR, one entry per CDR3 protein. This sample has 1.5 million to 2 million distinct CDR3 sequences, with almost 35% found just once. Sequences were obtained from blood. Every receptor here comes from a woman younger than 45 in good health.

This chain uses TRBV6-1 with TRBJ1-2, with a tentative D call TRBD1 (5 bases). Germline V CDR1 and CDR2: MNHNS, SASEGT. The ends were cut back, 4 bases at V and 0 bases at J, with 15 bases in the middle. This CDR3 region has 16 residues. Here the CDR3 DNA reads TGTGCCAGCAGTGGACCCGGACAACTGGCTAACTATGGCTACACCTTC. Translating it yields CASSGPGQLANYGYTF.

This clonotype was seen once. CDR3 bases: TGTGCCAGCAGCTTAGTCGTTGATTTACCCCTCCACTTT. Its protein product is CASSLVVDLPLHF. The chain links TRBV7-6 to TRBJ1-6; no reliable D call. Trimming cost V 1 base and J 12 bases, with 10 bases left between them. Germline V CDR1 and CDR2: SGHVS, FNYEAQ. The CDR3 consists of 13 residues.

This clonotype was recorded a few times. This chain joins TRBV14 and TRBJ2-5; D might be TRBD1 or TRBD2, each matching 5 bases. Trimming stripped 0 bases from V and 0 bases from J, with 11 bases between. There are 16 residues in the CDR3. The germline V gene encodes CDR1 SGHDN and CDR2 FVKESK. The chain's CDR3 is CASSQDRGAYQETQYF. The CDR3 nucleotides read TGTGCCAGCAGCCAAGATAGGGGAGCTTACCAAGAGACCCAGTACTTC.

This chain's CDR3 is CASGRGGRNSPLHF. In DNA, the CDR3 is TGTGCCAGCGGCCGGGGGGGACGCAATTCACCCCTCCACTTT. V gene TRBV6-2 or TRBV6-3 combines with J gene TRBJ1-6; tentatively, D is TRBD1 (5 bases). Germline V CDR1 and CDR2: MNHEY, SVGEGT. The CDR3 length is 14 residues. V shed 8 bases and J shed 7 bases, with 15 bases lying between them.

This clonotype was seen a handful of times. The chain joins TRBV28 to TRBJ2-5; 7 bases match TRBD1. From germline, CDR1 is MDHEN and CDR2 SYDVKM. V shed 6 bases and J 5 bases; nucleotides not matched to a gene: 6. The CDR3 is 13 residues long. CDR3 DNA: TGTGCCAGCAGCAGGGGGTTCGGGGAGACCCAGTACTTC. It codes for CASSRGFGETQYF.

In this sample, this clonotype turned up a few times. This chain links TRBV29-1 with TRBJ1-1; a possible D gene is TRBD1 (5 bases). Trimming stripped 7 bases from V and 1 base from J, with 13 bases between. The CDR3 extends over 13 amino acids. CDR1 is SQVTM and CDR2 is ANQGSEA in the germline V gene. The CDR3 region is CSGTRVENTEAFF. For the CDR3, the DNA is TGCAGCGGGACCAGGGTTGAGAACACTGAAGCTTTCTTT. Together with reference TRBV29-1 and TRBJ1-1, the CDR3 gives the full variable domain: SAVISQKPSRDICQRGTSLTIQCQVDSQVTMMFWYRQQPGQSLTLIATANQGSEATYESGFVIDKFPISRPNLTFSTLTVSNMSPEDSSIYLCSGTRVENTEAFFGQGTRLTVV.

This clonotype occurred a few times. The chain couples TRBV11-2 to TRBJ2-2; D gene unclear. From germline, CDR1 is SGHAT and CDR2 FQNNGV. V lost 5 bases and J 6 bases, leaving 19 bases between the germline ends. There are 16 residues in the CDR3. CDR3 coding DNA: TGTGCCAGCAGCACTTTCGCGGCTACCCACCCCGGGGAGCTGTTTTTT. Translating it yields CASSTFAATHPGELFF.

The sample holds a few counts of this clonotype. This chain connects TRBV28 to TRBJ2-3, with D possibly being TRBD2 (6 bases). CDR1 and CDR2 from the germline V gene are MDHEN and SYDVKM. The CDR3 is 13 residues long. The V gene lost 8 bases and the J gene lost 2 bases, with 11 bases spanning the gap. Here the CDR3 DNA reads TGTGCCAGCGAGGCGGGATACACAGATACGCAGTATTTT. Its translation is CASEAGYTDTQYF.

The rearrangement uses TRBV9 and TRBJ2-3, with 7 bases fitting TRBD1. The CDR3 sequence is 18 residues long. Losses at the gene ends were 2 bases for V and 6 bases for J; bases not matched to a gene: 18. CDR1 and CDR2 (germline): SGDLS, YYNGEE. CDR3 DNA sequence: TGTGCCAGCAGCGTCTCCCCTCCGACCAGACAGGGTATGGATACGCAGTATTTT. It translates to CASSVSPPTRQGMDTQYF.

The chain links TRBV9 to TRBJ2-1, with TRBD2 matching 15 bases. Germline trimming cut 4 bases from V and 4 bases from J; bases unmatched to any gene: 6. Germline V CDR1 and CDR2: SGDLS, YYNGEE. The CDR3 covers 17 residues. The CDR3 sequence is CASSPGTSGGLYNEQFF. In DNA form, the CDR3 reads TGTGCCAGCAGCCCCGGGACTAGCGGGGGGCTATACAATGAGCAGTTCTTC.

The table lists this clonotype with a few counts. The DNA for the CDR3 is TGTGCCAGCAGTTGGGGACTAGGCTACGAGCAGTACTTC. Translated: CASSWGLGYEQYF. The V call is TRBV12-3 or TRBV12-4, the J call TRBJ2-7; 8 bases line up with TRBD2. Unmatched junction bases numbered 2, after V lost 4 bases and J lost 3 bases. CDR3 size: 13 residues.

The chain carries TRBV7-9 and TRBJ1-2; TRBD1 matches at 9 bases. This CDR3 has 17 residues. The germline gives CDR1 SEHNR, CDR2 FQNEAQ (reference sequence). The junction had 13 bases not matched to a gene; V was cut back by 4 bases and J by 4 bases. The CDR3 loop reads CASSSPTGTGFGYGYTF. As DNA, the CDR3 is TGTGCCAGCAGCTCACCCACCGGGACAGGGTTCGGCTATGGCTACACCTTC.

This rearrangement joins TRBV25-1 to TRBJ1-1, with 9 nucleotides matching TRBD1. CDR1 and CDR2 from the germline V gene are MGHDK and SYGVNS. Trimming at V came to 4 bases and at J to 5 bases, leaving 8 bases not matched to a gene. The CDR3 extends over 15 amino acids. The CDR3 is CASSASGTGRTEAFF. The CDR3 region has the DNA TGTGCCAGCAGTGCCTCCGGGACAGGGAGGACTGAAGCTTTCTTT.

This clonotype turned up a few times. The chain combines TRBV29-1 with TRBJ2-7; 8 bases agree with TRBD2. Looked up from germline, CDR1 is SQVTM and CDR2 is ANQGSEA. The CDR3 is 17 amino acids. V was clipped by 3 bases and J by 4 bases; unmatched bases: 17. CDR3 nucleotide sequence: TGCAGCGTTGAGGTTTGGGCACAGCGGGGGAAGAGATACGAGCAGTACTTC. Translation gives CSVEVWAQRGKRYEQYF.

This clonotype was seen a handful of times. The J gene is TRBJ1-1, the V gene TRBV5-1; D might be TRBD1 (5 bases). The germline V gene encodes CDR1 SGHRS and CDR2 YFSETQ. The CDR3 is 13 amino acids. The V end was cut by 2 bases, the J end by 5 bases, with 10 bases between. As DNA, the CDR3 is TGCGCCAGCAGCTTCGACGGGGGGACTGAAGCTTTCTTT. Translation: CASSFDGGTEAFF.

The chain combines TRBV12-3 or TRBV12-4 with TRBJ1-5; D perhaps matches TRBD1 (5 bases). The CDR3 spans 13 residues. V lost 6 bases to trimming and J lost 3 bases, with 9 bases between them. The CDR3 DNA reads TGTGCCAGCAGCACAGGTCTCAATCAGCCCCAGCATTTT. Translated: CASSTGLNQPQHF.

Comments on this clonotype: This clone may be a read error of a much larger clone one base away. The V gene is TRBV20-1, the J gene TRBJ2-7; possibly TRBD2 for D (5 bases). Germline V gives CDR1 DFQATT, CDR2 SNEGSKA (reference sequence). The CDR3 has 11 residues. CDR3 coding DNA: TGCAGTGCTCCTAGCCCCTACGTGCAGTACTTC. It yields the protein CSAPSPYVQYF.

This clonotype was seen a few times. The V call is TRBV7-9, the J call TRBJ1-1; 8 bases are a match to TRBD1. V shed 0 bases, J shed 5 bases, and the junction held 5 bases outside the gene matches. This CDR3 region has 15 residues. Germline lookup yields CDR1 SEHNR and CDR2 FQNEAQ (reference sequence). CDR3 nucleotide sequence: TGTGCCAGCAGCTTAGCGACAGGGGAGGGGACTGAAGCTTTCTTT. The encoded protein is CASSLATGEGTEAFF.

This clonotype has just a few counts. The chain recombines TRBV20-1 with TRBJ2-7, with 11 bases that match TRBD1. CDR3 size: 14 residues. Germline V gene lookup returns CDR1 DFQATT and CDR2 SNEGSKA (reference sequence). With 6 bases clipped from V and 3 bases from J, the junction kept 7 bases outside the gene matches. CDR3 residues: CSAYSDRGLYEQYF. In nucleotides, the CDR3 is TGCAGTGCCTACTCGGACAGGGGGCTCTACGAGCAGTACTTC.

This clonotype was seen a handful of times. Here the CDR3 DNA reads TGCAGCGCCGGCGGGGGCTACACCTTC. The encoded protein is CSAGGGYTF. The V call is TRBV29-1, the J call TRBJ1-2; D remains unclear. This CDR3 contains 9 residues. CDR1 and CDR2 (germline): SQVTM, ANQGSEA. With 7 bases removed from V and 8 bases from J, the gap between germline ends came to 8 bases. The variable domain in full, with the rest retrieved from reference TRBV29-1 and TRBJ1-2, is SAVISQKPSRDICQRGTSLTIQCQVDSQVTMMFWYRQQPGQSLTLIATANQGSEATYESGFVIDKFPISRPNLTFSTLTVSNMSPEDSSIYLCSAGGGYTFGSGTRLTVV.

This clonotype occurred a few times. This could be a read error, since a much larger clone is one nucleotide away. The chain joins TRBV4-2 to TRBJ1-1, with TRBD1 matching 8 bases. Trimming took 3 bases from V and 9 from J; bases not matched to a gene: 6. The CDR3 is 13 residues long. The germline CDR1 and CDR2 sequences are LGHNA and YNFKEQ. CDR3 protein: CASSHDRGAKAFF. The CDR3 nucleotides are TGTGCCAGCAGCCACGACAGGGGAGCCAAAGCTTTCTTT.

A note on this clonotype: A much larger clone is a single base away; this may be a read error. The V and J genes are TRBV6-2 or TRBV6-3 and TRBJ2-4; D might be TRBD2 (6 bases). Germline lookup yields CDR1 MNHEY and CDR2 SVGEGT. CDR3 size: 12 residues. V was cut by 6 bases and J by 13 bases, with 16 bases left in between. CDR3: CASSRGMNGQYF. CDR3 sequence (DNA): TGTGCCAGCAGCCGGGGGATGAACGGGCAGTACTTC.

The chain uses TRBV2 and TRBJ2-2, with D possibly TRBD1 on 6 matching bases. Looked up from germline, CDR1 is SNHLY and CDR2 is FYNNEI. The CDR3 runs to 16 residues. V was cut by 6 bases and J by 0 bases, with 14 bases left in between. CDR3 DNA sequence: TGTGCCAGCAGGGATTACAGGGATTCGAACACCGGGGAGCTGTTTTTT. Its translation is CASRDYRDSNTGELFF. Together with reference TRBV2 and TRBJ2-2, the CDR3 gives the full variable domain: EPEVTQTPSHQVTQMGQEVILRCVPISNHLYFYWYRQILGQKVEFLVSFYNNEISEKSEIFDDQFSVERPDGSNFTLKIRSTKLEDSAMYFCASRDYRDSNTGELFFGEGSRLTVL.

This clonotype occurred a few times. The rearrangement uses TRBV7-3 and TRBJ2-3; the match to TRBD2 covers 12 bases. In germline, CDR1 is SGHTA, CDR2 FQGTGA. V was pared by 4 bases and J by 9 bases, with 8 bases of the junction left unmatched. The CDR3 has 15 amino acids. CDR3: CASSSGLAGQATQYF. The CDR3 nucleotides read TGTGCCAGCAGCTCCGGACTAGCGGGGCAAGCGACGCAGTATTTT.

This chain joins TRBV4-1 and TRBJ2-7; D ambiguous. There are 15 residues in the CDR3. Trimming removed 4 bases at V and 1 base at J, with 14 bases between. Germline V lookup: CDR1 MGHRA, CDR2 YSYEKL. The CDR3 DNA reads TGCGCCAGCAGCCGTTGGGTGGCGGAATCCTACGAGCAGTACTTC. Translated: CASSRWVAESYEQYF.

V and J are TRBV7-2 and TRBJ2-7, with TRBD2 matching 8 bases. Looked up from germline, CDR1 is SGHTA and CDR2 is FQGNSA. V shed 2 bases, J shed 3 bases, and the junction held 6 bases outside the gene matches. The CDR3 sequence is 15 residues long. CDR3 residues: CASSLISGTHYEQYF. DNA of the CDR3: TGTGCCAGCAGCTTAATTAGCGGGACCCACTACGAGCAGTACTTC.

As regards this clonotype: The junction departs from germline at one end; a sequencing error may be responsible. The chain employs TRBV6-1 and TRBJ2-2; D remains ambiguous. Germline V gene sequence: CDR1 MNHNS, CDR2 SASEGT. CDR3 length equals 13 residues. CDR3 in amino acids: CASSESFTVELFF. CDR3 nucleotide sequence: TGTGCCAGCAGTGAAAGCTTCACCGTGGAGCTGTTTTTT.

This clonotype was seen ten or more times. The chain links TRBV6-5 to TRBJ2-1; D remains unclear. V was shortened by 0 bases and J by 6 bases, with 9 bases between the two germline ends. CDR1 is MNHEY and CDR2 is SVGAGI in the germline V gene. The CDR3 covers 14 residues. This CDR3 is CASSYSNRVNEQFF. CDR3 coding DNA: TGTGCCAGCAGTTACTCTAACAGAGTCAATGAGCAGTTCTTC.